Following are 13 T cell receptor beta chains from one sample sequenced in a study of blood T cells in healthy people across ages. A second PCR, run for roughly 7 to 11 cycles, used a sample-barcoded 5' primer plus a J-beta primer mix. MiXCR, run by TCRdb on the 5' RACE reads, gives a single entry per CDR3 protein. This table has about 650,000 distinct CDR3 sequences, about 51% appearing once. The sample consisted of blood. The receptors derive from an elderly woman in good health.

Worth noting for this clonotype: An end of the junction differs from the germline gene, which may be a read error. The chain carries TRBV5-1 and TRBJ2-7; 8 positions match TRBD1. Germline CDR1 SGHRS, CDR2 YFSETQ. The CDR3 is made up of 16 amino acids. The CDR3 coding sequence is TGCGCCAGCAGTTACCCTGGGGACAGGATCTCCTACAAGCAGTACTTC. Amino acids: CASSYPGDRISYKQYF.

The chain joins TRBV7-8 to TRBJ2-7; 11 nucleotides line up with TRBD2. Trimming removed 10 bases from V and 7 bases from J; junction bases left unmatched: 12. This CDR3 region has 14 residues. Germline loops: CDR1 SGHVS, CDR2 FQNEAQ. CDR3: CATSLVAGGNEQYF. The CDR3 DNA follows: TGTGCCACCTCGCTGGTAGCGGGGGGGAATGAGCAGTACTTC.

The V gene is TRBV27, the J gene TRBJ2-5; 8 bases are shared with TRBD1. The J call is doubtful: the DNA matches TRBJ2-4 better. CDR1 is MNHEY, CDR2 SMNVEV, per germline (reference sequence). The CDR3 length is 13 residues. This CDR3 reads CASSSGGEGIQYF. In nucleotides, the CDR3 is TGTGCCAGCAGTTCAGGGGGCGAGGGCATTCAGTACTTC.

This clonotype has just a few counts. The chain uses TRBV28 and TRBJ2-1; D assignment may be TRBD1 or TRBD2 (5 bases each). V gave up 7 bases and J gave up 12 bases, with 19 bases separating them. Germline V CDR1 and CDR2: MDHEN, SYDVKM. This CDR3 has 13 amino acids. Here the CDR3 reads CASNKMGVFGQFF. Written as DNA, the CDR3 is TGTGCCAGCAACAAAATGGGGGTTTTTGGGCAGTTCTTC.

This clonotype was found many times. Here the CDR3 reads CASSRGLVGTDTQYF. For the CDR3, the DNA is TGTGCCAGCAGCAGGGGACTAGTGGGGACAGATACGCAGTATTTT. The J gene is TRBJ2-3, the V gene TRBV3-1, with 8 bases fitting TRBD2. The CDR3 runs to 15 residues. Germline CDR1 reads LGHDT; CDR2 reads YNNKEL (reference sequence). J gave up 3 bases and V 5 bases, and 7 bases lay outside the gene matches.

This clonotype was observed many times. This chain joins TRBV28 and TRBJ2-7, with D possibly being TRBD1 (6 bases). This CDR3 has 14 residues. V shed 4 bases and J shed 3 bases, with 13 bases lying between them. The germline V gene encodes CDR1 MDHEN and CDR2 SYDVKM. CDR3 in DNA: TGTGCCAGCAGTTCCGGGACAATGATCTACGAGCAGTACTTC. Its protein is CASSSGTMIYEQYF.

The CDR3 nucleotides are TGTGCCACCCGATTAGGGGACAGGGGCCGCTATGGCTACACCTTC. This codes for CATRLGDRGRYGYTF. The chain recombines TRBV10-3 with TRBJ1-2; 10 bases fit TRBD1. The CDR3 has 15 amino acids. V lost 10 bases and J lost 4; bases outside the gene matches: 12. CDR1 and CDR2 (germline): ENHRY, SYGVKD.

The chain is built from TRBV15 and TRBJ2-1; 8 bases agree with TRBD1. The trim removed 1 base at V and 8 bases at J, leaving 7 bases unmatched. The CDR3 sequence is 15 residues long. Looked up from germline, CDR1 is LNHNV and CDR2 is YYDKDF (reference sequence). CDR3 protein: CATSRGAGGSDEQFF. DNA of the CDR3: TGTGCCACCAGCAGAGGGGCAGGGGGCAGCGATGAGCAGTTCTTC.

With regard to this clonotype: A read error may explain this, as a much larger clone is one base away. The rearrangement uses TRBV29-1 and TRBJ2-1; tentatively, D is TRBD1 or TRBD2 (5 bases each). Germline loops: CDR1 SQVTM, CDR2 ANQGSEA. This CDR3 region has 15 residues. CDR3: CSVETARGAYNGQFF. CDR3 nucleotides: TGCAGCGTGGAGACAGCGCGAGGGGCCTACAATGGGCAGTTCTTC.

CDR3 protein: CASSQGQEYNEQFF. In nucleotides, the CDR3 is TGCGCCAGCAGCCAAGGACAGGAATACAATGAGCAGTTCTTC. V and J are TRBV4-3 and TRBJ2-1, with a tentative D call TRBD1 (6 bases). The V gene's germline CDR1 is LGHNA and CDR2 YSLEER. The CDR3 contains 14 residues. Trimming cost V 1 base and J 4 bases, with 8 bases left between them.

The sample holds many counts of this clonotype. This chain links TRBV2 with TRBJ2-5, with TRBD1 identical over 9 bases. J was trimmed by 5 bases and V by 4 bases; bases with no gene match: 5. CDR1 is SNHLY, CDR2 FYNNEI, per germline. CDR3 length: 14 residues. The CDR3 coding sequence is TGTGCCAGCAGTGGAGGGACAGGGACGGAGACCCAGTACTTC. Protein: CASSGGTGTETQYF.

The chain links TRBV9 to TRBJ2-1; D might be TRBD1 (5 bases). CDR3 length: 15 residues. Trimming stripped 6 bases from V and 0 bases from J, with 13 bases between. Per the germline V gene, CDR1 is SGDLS and CDR2 is YYNGEE. This chain's CDR3 is CASTYQGNSYNEQFF. The CDR3 DNA reads as TGTGCCAGCACGTATCAGGGCAACTCCTACAATGAGCAGTTCTTC.

V is TRBV12-3 or TRBV12-4 and J is TRBJ1-5; a possible D gene is TRBD1 (5 bases). This CDR3 is built from 16 residues. Deletions cut 3 bases from V and 0 bases from J, with 12 bases between. CDR3 region: CASSFRDGNSNQPQHF. CDR3 coding DNA: TGTGCCAGCAGTTTCCGGGACGGAAATAGCAATCAGCCCCAGCATTTT.